This note documents a single T cell receptor beta chain sequence. No cognate antigen has been identified for it. Base-call qualities are not available, and no considerably larger clone is one nucleotide away. The entry originates in a study of shared clonotypes between healthy human individuals (TCRdb year 2020). Study-level background: The cohort comprised two women and three men aged 18 to 49 years. Per donor, leukapheresis produced somewhere between about 0.94 and 9.5 billion PBMCs. To increase sequencing depth and limit assay-specific biases, TCR repertoire library preparation and sequencing were carried out by different laboratories using diverse techniques. The study deeply sequenced blood TCR repertoires of several healthy adults to estimate repertoire size and the extent of clonotype sharing between individuals. For each donor, three plates each were used for CD4 naive and CD4 memory, two plates were used for CD8 naive, and one plate was used for CD8 memory.

TCR CDR3 regions were amplified from genomic DNA by multiplex PCR using the deep immunoSEQ assay. Extracted genomic DNA from each cell subset was distributed evenly across all wells of several immunoSEQ 96-well plates, and each plate was treated as a replicate. For sorted subsets, approximately 0.2 ug of genomic DNA, equivalent to roughly 30,000 T cell genomes, went into each replicate PCR. Purified libraries were measured with a Qubit 3.0 fluorometer, size-checked on a Bioanalyzer 2100, and measured again with the KAPA Library Quantification kit. Every immunoSEQ 96-well plate was sequenced on a separate single-read 150-cycle Illumina NextSeq 550 flow cell. On the authors' methods: Because the immunoSEQ output held only junctional sequences and lacked quality scores, the filtering could not match the filtering applied to full-length reads. To assign V/J genes and CDR3, sequences were annotated against IMGT germline references using PyIR, a Python wrapper for IgBLAST v1.9. Any read was removed if the V/J assignment was weak (E-value above 1e-6), the CDR3 was missing, or the read contained stop codons, out-of-frame junctions, or ambiguous translated residues. V3J clonotypes were defined as sequences sharing the same inferred V gene, J gene, and CDR3 amino acid sequence. Percentage overlap between repertoires was computed as shared unique clonotypes divided by the size of the smaller repertoire. Three approaches were used to assess repertoire richness: RTK rarefaction, the Chao1 estimator, and Recon v2.1 estimates of unobserved clonotypes. For all TCRbeta clonotypes obtained by the gDNA method from a few donors, generation probabilities were computed with OLGA. In its TCRdb copy, this immuneACCESS table keeps in-frame sequences only and misses some clones. Where compared with another copy, unresolved V genes explain less than half of these, and the others have no known cause. The V and J calls and clone size come from that table; D and trimming were worked out from the DNA. This sample comprises over 2 million clones, 92% of them detected only once. The ten largest clones represent around 0.4% of the sample.

Healthy HIV-negative adults with no recently reported acute infections or vaccinations were included as donors. Only Caucasian adults living in Nashville, Tennessee, USA were represented among the donors. CD4+ T cells were enriched through magnetic negative selection, after which naive cells were positively selected on CD45RA and the remaining negative fraction served as the memory subset. After blood collection by leukapheresis, PBMCs were isolated using Ficoll-Histopaque density gradient centrifugation and then cryopreserved in the vapor phase of liquid nitrogen. Analytical flow cytometry was used to check the purity and quantity of each magnetically sorted T cell population. From each sorted fraction, genomic DNA was isolated and quantified by UV absorbance on a Nanodrop 2000c. Points the paper makes about the study in general: Compared with non-shared clonotypes, clonotypes shared by all four sorted-subset donors had higher generation probabilities. Because the study included a small number of donors, the genetic and exposure-history diversity represented was limited. Sharing across a handful of donors was observed for roughly 5.4% of naive CD4, around 3.5% of naive CD8, roughly 2.4% of memory CD4, and roughly 0.43% of memory CD8 clonotypes. Rarefaction of sorted-subset datasets indicated incomplete sequencing despite the large sequencing depth. Naive subsets generally had larger estimated clonotype richness than memory subsets. Sampling was limited to blood, and TCR repertoires in tissue likely differ from TCR repertoires in blood. Pairwise subsampling indicated that sequencing depth was expected to affect the degree of clonotype sharing among donors.

The sample consisted of naive CD4+ T cells from PBMCs. The cell subset or site label, read with the paper, signifies: CD45RA+ positively selected. The receptor's source is a man in his late teens or twenties in good health. Some clones in this sample may be carry-over from other donors' samples.

The nucleotides are TGTGCCAGCACCAAGGGGGGCAGTTCCACTGAAGCTTTCTTT. Its product reads: CASTKGGSSTEAFF. The chain couples TRBV28 to TRBJ1-1, with TRBD1 tentatively as D gene (6 bases match). CDR1 and CDR2, looked up from the germline V gene, are MDHEN and SYDVKM. The CDR3 goes from the cysteine to the phenylalanine over 14 residues. The sequence is cut down to CDR3 DNA, 42 bases in frame from base 1. The germline ends are 16 bases apart after V is trimmed by 7 bases and J by 4 bases.